A selection of T cell receptor beta chains follows, all from one sample in a study of B cell selection in AIRE deficiency. Clones were sequenced by immunoSEQ multiplex PCR, and TCRdb holds only the in-frame ones, with some missing. The sample holds around 20,000 clones; about 93% are singletons and the top ten take about 1%. The sequenced sample consisted of CD4+CD25+ Tregs sorted from PBMCs. The receptor source for this set is a human donor in good health. Both conserved end residues are part of each CDR3. The order of the fields is V gene, J gene, D gene, clone size, CDR3 protein, CDR3 DNA. D genes are given only for firm matches. Only some rows state a clone size, as once, few, many or a class for expanded clones.

TRBV2	TRBJ2-3	-	-	CASKRESTDTQYF	TGTGCCAGCAAACGGGAGAGCACAGATACGCAGTATTTT
TRBV23-1	TRBJ2-1	-	-	CASSHAGEYGRGSYNEQFF	TGCGCCAGCAGTCACGCAGGGGAGTACGGTAGGGGCTCCTACAATGAGCAGTTCTTC
TRBV7-2	TRBJ1-1	-	-	CASSLGWAVESFF	TGTGCCAGTAGCTTAGGGTGGGCTGTTGAGTCTTTCTTT
TRBV27	TRBJ1-2	-	-	CASSLSGGPGYTF	TGTGCCAGCAGTTTATCAGGGGGGCCTGGCTACACCTTC
TRBV28	TRBJ2-1	-	-	CAFSSTYAYNEQFF	TGTGCCTTCTCATCTACGTACGCCTACAATGAGCAGTTCTTC
TRBV12-5	TRBJ1-1	-	once	CASGTFGGSEAFF	TGTGCTAGTGGCACCTTCGGGGGTTCTGAAGCTTTCTTT
TRBV10-3	TRBJ2-7	TRBD2	-	CAIRGRTSGFYEQYF	TGTGCCATCAGGGGACGGACTAGCGGTTTCTACGAGCAGTACTTC
TRBV28	TRBJ1-2	-	-	CASSFFTGTNTGGYTF	TGTGCCAGCAGTTTCTTTACAGGGACTAATACGGGGGGCTACACCTTC
TRBV7-9	TRBJ2-5	-	once	CASSFGGGQETQYF	TGTGCCAGCAGCTTCGGAGGGGGCCAAGAGACCCAGTACTTC
TRBV4-1	TRBJ1-2	-	-	CASSQDLVPYGYTF	TGCGCCAGCAGCCAAGATCTAGTTCCCTATGGCTACACCTTC
TRBV5-6	TRBJ2-3	-	once	CASSLAVAGQLTDTQYF	TGTGCCAGCAGCTTGGCCGTGGCGGGACAACTCACAGATACGCAGTATTTT
TRBV18	TRBJ1-3	TRBD1	-	CASSPGQGYGNTIYF	TGTGCCAGCTCACCTGGACAGGGGTATGGAAACACCATATATTTT
TRBV18	TRBJ1-1	-	-	CASSPSVQMNTEAFF	TGTGCCAGCTCACCATCTGTACAAATGAACACTGAAGCTTTCTTT
TRBV10-3	TRBJ2-3	TRBD2	-	CAISESRTSGSTDTQYF	TGTGCCATCAGTGAGTCAAGGACTAGCGGGAGCACAGATACGCAGTATTTT
TRBV7-8	TRBJ2-1	-	-	CASSPRLTPDEQFF	TGTGCCAGCAGTCCCCGCCTTACACCGGATGAGCAGTTCTTC
TRBV19	TRBJ2-6	-	-	CASSYCVTSQSRANVLTF	TGTGCCAGTAGTTACTGCGTGACATCACAAAGTCGGGCCAACGTCCTGACTTTC
TRBV6-5	TRBJ1-1	-	-	CASSYPPYTEAFF	TGTGCCAGCAGTTATCCGCCCTACACTGAGGCTTTCTTT
TRBV6-6	TRBJ1-5	-	-	CASSYRGGNQPQHF	TGTGCCAGCAGTTACAGGGGTGGCAATCAGCCCCAGCATTTT
TRBV5-1	TRBJ2-3	-	-	CASTKSWDRASTDTQYF	TGCGCCAGCACCAAATCCTGGGACCGTGCTAGCACAGATACGCAGTATTTT
TRBV4-2	TRBJ2-5	-	-	CASSQGSAGTVQETQYF	TGTGCCAGCAGCCAAGGAAGTGCCGGGACTGTCCAAGAGACCCAGTACTTC
TRBV28	TRBJ2-1	TRBD2	-	CASSLGLAGAYNEQFF	TGTGCCAGCAGTTTAGGGCTAGCGGGAGCCTACAATGAGCAGTTCTTC
TRBV5-1	TRBJ2-3	-	-	CASRSSTDTQYF	TGCGCCAGCAGGTCTAGCACAGATACGCAGTATTTT
TRBV28	TRBJ1-2	-	-	CASRVVQGGDYGYTF	TGTGCCAGCAGGGTGGTCCAGGGTGGTGACTATGGCTACACCTTC
TRBV7-9	TRBJ2-1	-	-	CASSLAGPHNEQFF	TGTGCCAGCAGCTTAGCAGGGCCGCACAATGAGCAGTTCTTC